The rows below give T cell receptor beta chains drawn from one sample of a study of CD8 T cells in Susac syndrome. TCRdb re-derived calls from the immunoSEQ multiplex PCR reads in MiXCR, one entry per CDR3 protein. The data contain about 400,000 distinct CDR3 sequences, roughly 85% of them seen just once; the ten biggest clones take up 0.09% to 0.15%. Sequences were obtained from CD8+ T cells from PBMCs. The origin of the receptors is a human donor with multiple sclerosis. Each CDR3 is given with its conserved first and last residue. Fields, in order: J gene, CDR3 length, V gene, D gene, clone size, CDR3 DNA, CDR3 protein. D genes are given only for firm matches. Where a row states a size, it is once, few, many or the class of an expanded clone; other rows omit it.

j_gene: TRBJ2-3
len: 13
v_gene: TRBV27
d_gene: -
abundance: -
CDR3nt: TGTGCCAGCGTCGGGCCATCTCCAGATACGCAGTATTTT
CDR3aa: CASVGPSPDTQYF

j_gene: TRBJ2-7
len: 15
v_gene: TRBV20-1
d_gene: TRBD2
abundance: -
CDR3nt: TGCAGTGCCCGTGACAGACTAGCGGGGTCCTACGAGCAGTACTTC
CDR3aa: CSARDRLAGSYEQYF

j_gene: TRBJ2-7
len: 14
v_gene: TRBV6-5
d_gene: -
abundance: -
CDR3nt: TGTGCCAGCAGTTACAGCCAGATGGGCTACGAGCAGTACTTC
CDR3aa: CASSYSQMGYEQYF

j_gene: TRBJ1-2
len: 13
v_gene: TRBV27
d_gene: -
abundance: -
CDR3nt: TGTGCCAGCAGTCCTCACCGCAGCTATGGCTACACCTTC
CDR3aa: CASSPHRSYGYTF

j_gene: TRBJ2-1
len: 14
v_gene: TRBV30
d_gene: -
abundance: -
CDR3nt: TGTGCCTGGAGTTTGAAGAGCTCCTACAATGAGCAGTTCTTC
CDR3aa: CAWSLKSSYNEQFF

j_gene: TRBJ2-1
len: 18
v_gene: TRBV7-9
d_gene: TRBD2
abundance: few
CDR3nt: TGTGCCAGCAGATCTGGGGATTACAGGACTAGCACGACCAATGAGCAGTTCTTC
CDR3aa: CASRSGDYRTSTTNEQFF

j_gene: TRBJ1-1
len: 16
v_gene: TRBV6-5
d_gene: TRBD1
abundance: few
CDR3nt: TGTGCCAGCAGTTACGGTGGGACAGGGCGTATCACTGAAGCTTTCTTT
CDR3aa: CASSYGGTGRITEAFF

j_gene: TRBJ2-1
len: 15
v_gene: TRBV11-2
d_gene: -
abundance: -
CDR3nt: TGTGCCAGCAGCCCCTCAGAGACGACATACAATGAGCAGTTCTTC
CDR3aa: CASSPSETTYNEQFF

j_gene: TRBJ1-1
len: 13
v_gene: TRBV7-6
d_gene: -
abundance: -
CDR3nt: TGTGCCAGCAGCTTACTCCAGAACACTGAAGCTTTCTTT
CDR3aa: CASSLLQNTEAFF

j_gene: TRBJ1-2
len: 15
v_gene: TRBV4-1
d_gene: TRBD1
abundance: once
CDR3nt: TGCGCCAGCAGCCAAGGGGGACAGACGTATCATGGCTACACCTTC
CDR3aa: CASSQGGQTYHGYTF

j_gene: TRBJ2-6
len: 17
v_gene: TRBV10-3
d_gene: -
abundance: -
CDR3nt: TGTGCCATCAGCGTCCGGGACATCTCCTCTGGGGCCAACGTCCTGACTTTC
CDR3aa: CAISVRDISSGANVLTF

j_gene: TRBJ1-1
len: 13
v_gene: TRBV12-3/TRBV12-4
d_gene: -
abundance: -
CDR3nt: TGTGCCAGCAGTTTAGCAGACCGAAGCGAAGCTTTCTTT
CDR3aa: CASSLADRSEAFF

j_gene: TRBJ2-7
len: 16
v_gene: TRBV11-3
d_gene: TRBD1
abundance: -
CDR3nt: TGTGCCAGCAGCTTAAGGGGACAGGGGAAAGACTACGAGCAGTACTTC
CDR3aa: CASSLRGQGKDYEQYF

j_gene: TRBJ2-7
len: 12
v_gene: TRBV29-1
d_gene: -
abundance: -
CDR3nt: TGCAGCGTTGTAGTGGTGACCTACGAGCAGTACTTC
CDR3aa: CSVVVVTYEQYF

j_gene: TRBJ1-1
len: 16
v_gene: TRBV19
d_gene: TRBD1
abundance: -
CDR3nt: TGTGCCAGTAGTCCGAGGGGGACAGCCTTTGGGACTGAAGCTTTCTTT
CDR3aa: CASSPRGTAFGTEAFF

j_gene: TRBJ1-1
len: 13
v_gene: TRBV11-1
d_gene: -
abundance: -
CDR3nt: TGTGCCAGCAGCCCCCTGTACGAGGGTGAAGCTTTCTTT
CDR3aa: CASSPLYEGEAFF

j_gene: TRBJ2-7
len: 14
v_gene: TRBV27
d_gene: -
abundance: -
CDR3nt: TGTGCCAGCAGTTTCATCGGACACCAGTACGAGCAGTACTTC
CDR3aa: CASSFIGHQYEQYF

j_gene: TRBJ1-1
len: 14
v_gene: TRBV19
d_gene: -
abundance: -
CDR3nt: TGTGCCAGTAGTACGGGGCTTTCGAACACTGAAGCTTTCTTT
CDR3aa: CASSTGLSNTEAFF

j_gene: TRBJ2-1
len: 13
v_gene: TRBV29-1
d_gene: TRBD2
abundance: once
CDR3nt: TGCAGCGTTGAAGGGACTAGCCTGGCTGAGCAGTTCTTC
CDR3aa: CSVEGTSLAEQFF

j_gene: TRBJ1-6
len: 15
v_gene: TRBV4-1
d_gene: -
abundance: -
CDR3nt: TGCGCCAGCAGCCAAGTTGGGCAGGAGCTCTCACCCCTCCACTTT
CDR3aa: CASSQVGQELSPLHF

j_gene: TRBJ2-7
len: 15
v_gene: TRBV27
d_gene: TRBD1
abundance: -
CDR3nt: TGTGCCAGCAGTTTAAGGGACAGGGTTACCTACGAGCAGTACTTC
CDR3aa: CASSLRDRVTYEQYF

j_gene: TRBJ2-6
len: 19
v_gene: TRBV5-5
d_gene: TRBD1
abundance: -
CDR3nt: TGTGCCAGCAGCTCGAGACAGGGGGCTAAATCTTCTGGGGCCAACGTCCTGACTTTC
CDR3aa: CASSSRQGAKSSGANVLTF

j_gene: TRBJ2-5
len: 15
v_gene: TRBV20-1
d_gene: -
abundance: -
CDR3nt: TGCAGTGCTAGAGAAGTGGGAGCAATATCCAAGACCCAGTACTTC
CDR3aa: CSAREVGAISKTQYF

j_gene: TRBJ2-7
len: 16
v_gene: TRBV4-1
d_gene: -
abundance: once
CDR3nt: TGCGCCAGCACCCCCGGGGGATCGGGAAGCGACTACGAGCAGTACTTC
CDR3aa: CASTPGGSGSDYEQYF

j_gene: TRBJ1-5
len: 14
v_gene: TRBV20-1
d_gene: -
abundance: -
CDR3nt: TGCAGTGCTAGAGTCGGCAGGGAGGATCAGCCCCAGCATTTT
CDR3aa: CSARVGREDQPQHF

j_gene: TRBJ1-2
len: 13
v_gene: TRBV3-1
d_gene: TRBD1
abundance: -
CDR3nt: TGTGCCAGCAGTCATGACAGGGCGGATGGCTACACCTTC
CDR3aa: CASSHDRADGYTF

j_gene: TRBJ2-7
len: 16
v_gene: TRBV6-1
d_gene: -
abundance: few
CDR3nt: TGTGCCAGCACCCACTCAGAGGGAATTAGTTCCTACGAGCAGTACTTC
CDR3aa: CASTHSEGISSYEQYF

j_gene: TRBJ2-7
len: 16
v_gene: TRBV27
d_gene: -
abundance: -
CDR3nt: TGTGCCAGCAGTTTATCCGGGATTGGCCACTCCTACGAGCAGTACTTC
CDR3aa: CASSLSGIGHSYEQYF

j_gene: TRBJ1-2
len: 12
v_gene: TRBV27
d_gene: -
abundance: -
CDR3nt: TGTGCCAGCAGTTTAGAGGGGAACGGCTACACCTTC
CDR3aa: CASSLEGNGYTF

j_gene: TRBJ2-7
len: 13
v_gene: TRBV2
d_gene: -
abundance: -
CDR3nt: TGTGCCAGCAGTGACCCGATCTCCTACGAGCAGTACTTC
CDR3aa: CASSDPISYEQYF

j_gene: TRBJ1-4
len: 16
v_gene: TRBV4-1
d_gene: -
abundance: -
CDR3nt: TGCGCCAGCAGCCACCCCAGGGAGGGCACTAATGAAAAACTGTTTTTT
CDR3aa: CASSHPREGTNEKLFF

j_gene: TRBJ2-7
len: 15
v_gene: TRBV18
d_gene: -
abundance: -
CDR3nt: TGTGCCAGCTCACTTCCCGGGACCGGCTCCTACGAGCAGTACTTC
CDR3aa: CASSLPGTGSYEQYF

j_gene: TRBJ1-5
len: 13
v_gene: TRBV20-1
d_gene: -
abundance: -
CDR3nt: TGCAGTGGAGCGGACAGCCTTAATCAGCCCCAGCATTTT
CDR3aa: CSGADSLNQPQHF

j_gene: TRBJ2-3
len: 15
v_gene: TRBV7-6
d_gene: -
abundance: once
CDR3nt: TGTGCCAGCAGCTTGCGCAGGGAGGGCACAGATACGCAGTATTTT
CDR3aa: CASSLRREGTDTQYF

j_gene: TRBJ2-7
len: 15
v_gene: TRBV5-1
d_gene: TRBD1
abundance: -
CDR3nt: TGCGCCAGCAGCTTTTCCGGGACAGGAGATTACGAGCAGTACTTC
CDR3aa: CASSFSGTGDYEQYF

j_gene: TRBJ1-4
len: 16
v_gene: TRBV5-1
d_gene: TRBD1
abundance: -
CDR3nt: TGCGCCAGCAGCCGTCTCCACCGGGACAGGGATGAAAAACTGTTTTTT
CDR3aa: CASSRLHRDRDEKLFF

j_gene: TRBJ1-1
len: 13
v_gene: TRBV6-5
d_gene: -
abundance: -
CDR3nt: TGTGCCAGCAGTTACCAGTTGAACACTGAAGCTTTCTTT
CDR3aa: CASSYQLNTEAFF

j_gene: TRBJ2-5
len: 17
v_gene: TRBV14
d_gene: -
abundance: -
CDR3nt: TGTGCCAGCAGCCCTGTGCCCGGGCTTTCAGCAGAAGAGACCCAGTACTTC
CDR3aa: CASSPVPGLSAEETQYF

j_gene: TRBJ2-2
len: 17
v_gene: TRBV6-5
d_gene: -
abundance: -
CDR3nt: TGTGCCAGCAGTTACTTCAACTCCCGGCGGGACACCGGGGAGCTGTTTTTT
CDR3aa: CASSYFNSRRDTGELFF

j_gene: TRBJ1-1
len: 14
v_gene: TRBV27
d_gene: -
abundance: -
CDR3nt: TGTGCCAGCGCCTACGGGGGCGTGAACACTGAAGCTTTCTTT
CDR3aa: CASAYGGVNTEAFF

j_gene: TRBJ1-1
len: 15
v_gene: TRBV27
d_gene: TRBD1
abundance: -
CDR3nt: TGTGCCAGCAGTAACGGGGACAGTAGAGGGACTGAAGCTTTCTTT
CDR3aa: CASSNGDSRGTEAFF

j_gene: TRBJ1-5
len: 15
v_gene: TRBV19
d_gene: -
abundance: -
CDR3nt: TGTGCCAGTAGCGAGGACGGATATTTCAATCAGCCCCAGCATTTT
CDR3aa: CASSEDGYFNQPQHF

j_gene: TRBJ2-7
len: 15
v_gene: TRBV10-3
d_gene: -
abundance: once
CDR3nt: TGTGCCATCAGTGAGTCTCCTCTAGGAGGCTACGAGCAGTACTTC
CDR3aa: CAISESPLGGYEQYF

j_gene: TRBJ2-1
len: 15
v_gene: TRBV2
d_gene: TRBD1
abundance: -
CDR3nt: TGTGCCAGGGTACCCCGGGACAGGGGTTACAATGAGCAGTTCTTC
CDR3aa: CARVPRDRGYNEQFF

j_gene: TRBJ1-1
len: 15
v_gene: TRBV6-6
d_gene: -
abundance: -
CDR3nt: TGTGCCAGCAGTTACGTCAGGGGAAAAAACACTGAAGCTTTCTTT
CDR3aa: CASSYVRGKNTEAFF

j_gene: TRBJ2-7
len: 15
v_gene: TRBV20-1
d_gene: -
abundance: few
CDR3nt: TGCAGTGCTAGAGATTGGGGTACTAGCTCCTACGAGCAGTACTTC
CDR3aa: CSARDWGTSSYEQYF

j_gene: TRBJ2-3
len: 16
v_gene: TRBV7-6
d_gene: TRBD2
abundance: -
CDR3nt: TGTGCCAGCAGCTTAGTATTAGCGGGAGGGAAAGATACGCAGTATTTT
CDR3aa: CASSLVLAGGKDTQYF

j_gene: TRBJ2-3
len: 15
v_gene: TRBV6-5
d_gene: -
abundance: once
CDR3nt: TGTGCCAGCAGGCAGGGGGACTCCTTCACAGATACGCAGTATTTT
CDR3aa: CASRQGDSFTDTQYF

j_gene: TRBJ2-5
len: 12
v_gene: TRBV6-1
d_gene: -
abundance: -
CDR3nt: TGTGCCAGCATGGAGGTTCAAGAGACCCAGTACTTC
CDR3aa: CASMEVQETQYF

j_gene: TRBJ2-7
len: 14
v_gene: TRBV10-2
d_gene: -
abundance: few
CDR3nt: TGCGCCAGCAGGGGGGACTGGGGGCCCTACGAGCAGTACTTC
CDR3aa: CASRGDWGPYEQYF

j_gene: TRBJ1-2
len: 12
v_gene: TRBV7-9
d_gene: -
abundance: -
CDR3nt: TGTGCCAGCAGGACTACAGGAGAGTACTACACCTTC
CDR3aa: CASRTTGEYYTF

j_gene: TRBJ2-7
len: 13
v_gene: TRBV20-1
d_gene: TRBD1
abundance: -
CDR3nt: TGCAGTGCTAATACAGGGGGCTCCTACGAGCAGTACTTC
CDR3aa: CSANTGGSYEQYF

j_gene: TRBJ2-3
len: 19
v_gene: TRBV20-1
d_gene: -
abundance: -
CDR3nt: TGCAGTGCTAGAGCCGAGGAGGTGTCAACCAGTCAGATCGCAGATACGCAGTATTTT
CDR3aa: CSARAEEVSTSQIADTQYF

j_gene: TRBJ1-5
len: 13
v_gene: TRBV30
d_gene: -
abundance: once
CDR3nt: TGTGCCTGGAGCTCCGGGACAAATCAGCCCCAGCATTTT
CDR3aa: CAWSSGTNQPQHF

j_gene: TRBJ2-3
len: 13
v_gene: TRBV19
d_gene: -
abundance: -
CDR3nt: TGTGCCAGTAGGATGGGTCGGACAGATACGCAGTATTTT
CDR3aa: CASRMGRTDTQYF

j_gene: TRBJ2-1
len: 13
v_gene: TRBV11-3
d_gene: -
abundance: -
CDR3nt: TGTGCCAGCAGCGCCCGACTTTCCAATGAGCAGTTCTTC
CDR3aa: CASSARLSNEQFF

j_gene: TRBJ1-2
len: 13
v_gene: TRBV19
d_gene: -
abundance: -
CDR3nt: TGTGCCAGTAGTAAATCCACCGGGAGAAGCTACACCTTC
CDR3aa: CASSKSTGRSYTF

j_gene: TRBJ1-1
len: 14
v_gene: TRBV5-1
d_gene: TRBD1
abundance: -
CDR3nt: TGCGCCAGCAGTTTCGGACAGGGTCACACTGAAGCTTTCTTT
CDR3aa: CASSFGQGHTEAFF

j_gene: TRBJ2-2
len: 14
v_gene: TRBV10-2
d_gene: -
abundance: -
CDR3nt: TGCGCCATACGGGGGCAAGGGGTCACCGGGGAGCTGTTTTTT
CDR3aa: CAIRGQGVTGELFF

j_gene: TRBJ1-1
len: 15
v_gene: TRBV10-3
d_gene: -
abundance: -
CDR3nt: TGTGCCATCAGTGAGTCGCCCCTGAGGAGCACTGAAGCTTTCTTT
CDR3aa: CAISESPLRSTEAFF